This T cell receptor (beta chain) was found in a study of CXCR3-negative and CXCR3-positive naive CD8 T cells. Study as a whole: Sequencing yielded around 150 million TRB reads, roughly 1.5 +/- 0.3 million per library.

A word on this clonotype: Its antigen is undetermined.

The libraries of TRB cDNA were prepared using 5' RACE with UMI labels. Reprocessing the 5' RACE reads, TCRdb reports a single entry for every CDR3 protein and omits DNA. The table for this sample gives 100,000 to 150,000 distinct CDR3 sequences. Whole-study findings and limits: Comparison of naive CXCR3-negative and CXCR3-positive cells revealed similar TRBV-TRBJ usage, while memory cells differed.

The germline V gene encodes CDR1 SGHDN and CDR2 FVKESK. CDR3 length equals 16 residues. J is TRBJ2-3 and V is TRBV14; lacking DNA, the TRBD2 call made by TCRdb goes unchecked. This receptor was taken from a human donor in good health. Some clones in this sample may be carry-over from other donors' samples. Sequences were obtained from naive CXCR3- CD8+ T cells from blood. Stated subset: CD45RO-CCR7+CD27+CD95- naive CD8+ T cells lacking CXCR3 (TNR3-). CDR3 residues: CASSPRLAGGADTQYF.